The 18 T cell receptor beta chains in this list originate from one sample, sequenced in a study of T cells after yellow fever vaccination. MiXCR, applied by TCRdb to the 5' RACE reads, yields one record per CDR3 protein. The sample lists under 70,000 distinct CDR3 sequences, roughly 6.9% occurring once. This sample comprised CD8+ T cells sorted from PBMCs, obtained on the day of the first yellow fever vaccination. Receptors were obtained from a young man who received the YFV17D yellow fever vaccine.

The sample holds many counts of this clonotype. The chain uses TRBV12-3 or TRBV12-4 and TRBJ1-1; no clear D gene. V was cut by 3 bases and J by 4 bases, with 9 bases left in between. The CDR3 is made up of 13 amino acids. CDR3 region: CASSFSGGTEAFF. CDR3 coding DNA: TGTGCCAGCAGTTTCTCTGGCGGCACTGAAGCTTTCTTT.

The genes are TRBV7-9 and TRBJ1-1, with D unclear. Germline CDR1 and CDR2: SEHNR and FQNEAQ (reference sequence). This CDR3 spans 13 amino acids. The V gene lost 7 bases and the J gene lost 1 base, with 10 bases spanning the gap. The CDR3 is CASTQGGNTEAFF. Written as DNA, the CDR3 is TGTGCCAGCACCCAAGGAGGGAACACTGAAGCTTTCTTT. Filled out from reference TRBV7-9 and TRBJ1-1, the complete variable domain reads DTGVSQNPRHKITKRGQNVTFRCDPISEHNRLYWYRQTLGQGPEFLTYFQNEAQLEKSRLLSDRFSAERPKGSFSTLEIQRTEQGDSAMYLCASTQGGNTEAFFGQGTRLTVV.

This clonotype has more than one count but fewer than ten. The chain uses TRBV6-5 and TRBJ1-2; TRBD1 might be the D (6 bases). In germline, CDR1 is MNHEY, CDR2 SVGAGI. CDR3 length equals 13 residues. Trimming cost V 4 bases and J 6 bases, with 12 bases left between them. CDR3 residues: CASSSWGADGYTF. The CDR3 nucleotides are TGTGCCAGCAGTTCGTGGGGGGCGGATGGCTACACCTTC.

The CDR3 reads CASSAFGGAPLHF. In DNA, the CDR3 is TGTGCCAGCAGCGCCTTTGGGGGAGCACCCCTCCACTTT. The genes are TRBV9 and TRBJ1-6; possibly TRBD1 for D (5 bases). V lost 3 bases to trimming and J lost 11 bases, with 12 bases between them. There are 13 residues in the CDR3. Germline CDR1 reads SGDLS; CDR2 reads YYNGEE.

In its sample, this clonotype was seen a few times. The chain combines TRBV11-2 with TRBJ2-3; 8 bases fit TRBD2. CDR1 and CDR2 (germline): SGHAT, FQNNGV. This CDR3 has 16 residues. Trimming removed 4 bases from V and 2 bases from J; junction bases left unmatched: 8. The CDR3 loop is CASSSPREGSTDTQYF. The CDR3 DNA follows: TGTGCCAGCAGCTCCCCCCGGGAGGGCTCCACAGATACGCAGTATTTT.

This clonotype was detected many times. The chain combines TRBV7-9 with TRBJ2-1; TRBD1 is a possible D gene (6 bases). Looked up from germline, CDR1 is SEHNR and CDR2 is FQNEAQ (reference sequence). Trimming left V 11 bases short and J 2 bases short, with 16 bases between. The CDR3 is 14 amino acids. CDR3 in DNA: TGTGCCGGAAGCAGGGGAGCTACCTACAATGAGCAGTTCTTC. Protein product: CAGSRGATYNEQFF.

V usage is TRBV20-1 and J usage is TRBJ2-7; D may be TRBD1 (6 bases). The CDR3 covers 16 residues. V gave up 1 base and J gave up 6 bases, with 22 bases separating them. Germline V lookup: CDR1 DFQATT, CDR2 SNEGSKA (reference sequence). In nucleotides, the CDR3 is TGCAGTGCTAGAGGACAGGTCCCCTTCGGGGTGGTCGAGCAGTACTTC. Amino acid sequence: CSARGQVPFGVVEQYF.

The chain employs TRBV13 and TRBJ2-5; no definite D call. The CDR3 totals 13 residues. With 5 bases removed from V and 2 bases from J, the gap between germline ends came to 9 bases. The V gene's germline CDR1 is PRHDT and CDR2 FYEKMQ (reference sequence). The CDR3 spells CASSNSLQETQYF. The DNA of the CDR3 is TGTGCCAGCAGCAACTCTCTACAAGAGACCCAGTACTTC.

The V call is TRBV14, the J call TRBJ2-7, with 11 nucleotides matching TRBD1. CDR1 is SGHDN, CDR2 FVKESK, per germline. J was trimmed by 6 bases and V by 2 bases; bases with no gene match: 9. CDR3 length: 16 amino acids. Written as DNA, the CDR3 is TGTGCCAGCAGCCAATTCCGGGACAGGGGGTATTCCGAGCAGTACGTC. Its protein is CASSQFRDRGYSEQYV.

The CDR3: CASSQLAGLETQYF. In nucleotides, the CDR3 is TGCGCCAGCAGCCAGCTAGCGGGGCTAGAGACCCAGTACTTC. The chain links TRBV4-1 to TRBJ2-5; 9 nucleotides align to TRBD2. V lost 3 bases to trimming and J lost 4 bases; unmatched junction nucleotides: 3. CDR1 and CDR2 (germline): MGHRA, YSYEKL. There are 14 residues in the CDR3.

At least ten counts were recorded for this clonotype. The J gene is TRBJ2-7, the V gene TRBV21-1; the tabulated D call, TRBD2, remains unverified against the DNA. TRBV21-1 is given as a pseudogene. The CDR3 has 17 residues. The CDR3 DNA is TGTGCCAGCAGCAAAACCTCCCGGGTACGAGGTCGGTACGAGCAGTACGTC. This translates into CASSKTSRVRGRYEQYV.

This clonotype has a handful of counts. This chain uses TRBV6-1 with TRBJ1-4; TRBD1 agrees at 9 bases. The CDR3 has 14 residues. CDR1 MNHNS and CDR2 SASEGT come from the germline V gene. The V segment lost 8 bases and the J segment 5 bases; nucleotides outside the gene matches: 6. DNA for the CDR3: TGTGCCAGCGGGGCCGGGACAGGGAATGAAAAACTGTTTTTT. Its translation is CASGAGTGNEKLFF.

The chain is built from TRBV19 and TRBJ1-1; 7 bases fit TRBD1. This CDR3 has 12 residues. V lost 3 bases to trimming and J lost 8 bases; unmatched junction nucleotides: 3. CDR1 LNHDA and CDR2 SQIVND come from the germline V gene (reference sequence). The CDR3 region is CASSIGQEEAFF. In nucleotides, the CDR3 is TGTGCCAGTAGTATCGGACAGGAAGAAGCTTTCTTT.

The chain has TRBV10-2 and TRBJ1-2; the D gene is possibly TRBD1 (5 bases). Germline V gene lookup returns CDR1 WSHSY and CDR2 SAAADI. Trimming took 5 bases from V and 6 from J, leaving 13 bases between them. The CDR3 has 13 residues. The chain's CDR3 is CASSPQGGNGYTF. The CDR3, as DNA: TGCGCCAGCAGTCCCCAGGGAGGGAATGGCTACACCTTC.

The chain combines TRBV19 with TRBJ2-5; D not certain. Trimming took 3 bases from V and 1 from J, leaving 9 bases between them. Germline V gene data show CDR1 as LNHDA and CDR2 as SQIVND (reference sequence). The CDR3 runs 14 residues. CDR3 in DNA: TGTGCCAGTAGTATCGCACCAAGCCAAGAGACCCAGTACTTC. Translated: CASSIAPSQETQYF. The full variable domain, its missing parts supplied by reference TRBV19 and TRBJ2-5, is DGGITQSPKYLFRKEGQNVTLSCEQNLNHDAMYWYRQDPGQGLRLIYYSQIVNDFQKGDIAEGYSVSREKKESFPLTVTSAQKNPTAFYLCASSIAPSQETQYFGPGTRLLVL.

This clonotype was recorded a few times. The chain combines TRBV7-9 with TRBJ1-4; no reliable D call. V was trimmed by 5 bases and J by 7 bases, leaving 8 bases between them. Germline assignment: CDR1 SEHNR and CDR2 FQNEAQ (reference sequence). The CDR3 runs to 12 residues. CDR3 region: CASSPPVEKLFF. The CDR3 DNA sequence: TGTGCCAGCAGCCCCCCGGTTGAAAAACTGTTTTTT.

The J gene is TRBJ2-2, the V gene TRBV11-2, with 7 positions matching TRBD1. The CDR3 is 15 residues long. CDR1 is SGHAT and CDR2 is FQNNGV in the germline V gene. The junction had 10 bases not matched to a gene; V was cut back by 5 bases and J by 7 bases. CDR3 residues: CASSPTQGYNGELFF. CDR3 DNA: TGTGCCAGCAGCCCGACACAGGGGTATAACGGGGAGCTGTTTTTT.

In its sample, this clonotype was seen many times. The V and J genes are TRBV9 and TRBJ2-2; the D gene is possibly TRBD1 (5 bases). The CDR3 loop spans 13 amino acids. Trimming shortened V by 0 bases and J by 7 bases, and 7 bases separated the two germline ends. Germline V lookup: CDR1 SGDLS, CDR2 YYNGEE. The CDR3 DNA reads as TGTGCCAGCAGCGTAGAAGGGGTCGGGGAGCTGTTTTTT. Translating gives CASSVEGVGELFF.